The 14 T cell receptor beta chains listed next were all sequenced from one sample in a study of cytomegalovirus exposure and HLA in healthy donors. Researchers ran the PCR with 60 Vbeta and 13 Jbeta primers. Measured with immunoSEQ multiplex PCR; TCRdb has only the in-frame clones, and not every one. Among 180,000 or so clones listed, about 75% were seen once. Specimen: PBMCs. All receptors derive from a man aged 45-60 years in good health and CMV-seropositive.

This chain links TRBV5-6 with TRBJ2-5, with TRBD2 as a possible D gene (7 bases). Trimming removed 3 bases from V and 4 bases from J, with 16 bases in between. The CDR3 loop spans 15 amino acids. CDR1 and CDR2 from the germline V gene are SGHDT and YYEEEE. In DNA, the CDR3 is TGTGCCAGCAGCTCCCGGGGACGGGGGGCAGAGACCCAGTACTTC. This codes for CASSSRGRGAETQYF.

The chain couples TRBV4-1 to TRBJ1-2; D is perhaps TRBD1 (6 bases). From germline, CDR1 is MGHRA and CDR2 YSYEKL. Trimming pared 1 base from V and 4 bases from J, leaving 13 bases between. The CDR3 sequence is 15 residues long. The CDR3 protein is CASSQVGGQSYGYTF. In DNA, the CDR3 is TGCGCCAGCAGCCAAGTCGGTGGACAGTCCTATGGCTACACCTTC.

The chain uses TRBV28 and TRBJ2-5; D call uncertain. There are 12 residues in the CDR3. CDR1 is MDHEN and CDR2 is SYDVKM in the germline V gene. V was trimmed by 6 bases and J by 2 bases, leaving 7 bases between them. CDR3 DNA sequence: TGTGCCAGCAGGACATCTCAAGAGACCCAGTACTTC. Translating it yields CASRTSQETQYF.

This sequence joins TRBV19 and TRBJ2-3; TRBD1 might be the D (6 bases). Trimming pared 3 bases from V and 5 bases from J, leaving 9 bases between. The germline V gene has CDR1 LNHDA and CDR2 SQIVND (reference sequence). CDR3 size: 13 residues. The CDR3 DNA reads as TGTGCCAGTAGTATGGGGGCGGAAGATACGCAGTATTTT. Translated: CASSMGAEDTQYF.

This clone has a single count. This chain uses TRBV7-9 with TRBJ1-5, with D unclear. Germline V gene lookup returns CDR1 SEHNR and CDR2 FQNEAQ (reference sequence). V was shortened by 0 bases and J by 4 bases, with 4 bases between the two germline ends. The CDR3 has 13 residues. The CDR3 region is CASSLAQNQPQHF. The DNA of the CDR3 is TGTGCCAGCAGCTTAGCACAGAATCAGCCCCAGCATTTT. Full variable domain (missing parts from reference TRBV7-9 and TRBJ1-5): DTGVSQNPRHKITKRGQNVTFRCDPISEHNRLYWYRQTLGQGPEFLTYFQNEAQLEKSRLLSDRFSAERPKGSFSTLEIQRTEQGDSAMYLCASSLAQNQPQHFGDGTRLSIL.

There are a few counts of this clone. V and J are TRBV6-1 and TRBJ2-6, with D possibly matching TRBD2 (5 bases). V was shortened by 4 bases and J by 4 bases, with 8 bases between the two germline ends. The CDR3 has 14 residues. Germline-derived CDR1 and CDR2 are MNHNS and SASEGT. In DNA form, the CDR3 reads TGTGCCAGCAGTGCATTAGCGGGGGCCAACGTCCTGACTTTC. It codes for CASSALAGANVLTF.

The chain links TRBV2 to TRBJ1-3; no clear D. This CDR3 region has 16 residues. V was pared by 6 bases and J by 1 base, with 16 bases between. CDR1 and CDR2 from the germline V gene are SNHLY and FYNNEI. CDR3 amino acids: CASRHYSGFSGNTIYF. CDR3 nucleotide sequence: TGTGCCAGCAGGCATTATTCAGGCTTTTCTGGAAACACCATATATTTT.

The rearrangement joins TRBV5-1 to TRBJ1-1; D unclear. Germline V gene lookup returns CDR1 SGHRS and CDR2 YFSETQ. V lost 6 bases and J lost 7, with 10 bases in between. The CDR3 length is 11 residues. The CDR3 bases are TGCGCCAGCATATCAGGTAATGAAGCTTTCTTT. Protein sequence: CASISGNEAFF.

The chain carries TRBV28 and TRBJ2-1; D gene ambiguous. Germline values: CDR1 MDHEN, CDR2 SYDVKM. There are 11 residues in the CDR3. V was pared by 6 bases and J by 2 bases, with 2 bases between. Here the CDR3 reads CASSAYNEQFF. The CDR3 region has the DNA TGTGCCAGCAGCGCCTACAATGAGCAGTTCTTC.

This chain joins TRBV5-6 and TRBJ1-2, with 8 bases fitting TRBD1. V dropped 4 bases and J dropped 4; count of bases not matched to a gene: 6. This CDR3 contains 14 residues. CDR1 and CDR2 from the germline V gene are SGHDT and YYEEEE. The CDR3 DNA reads TGTGCCAGCAGCCCACGGACAGGGATCTATGGCTACACCTTC. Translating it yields CASSPRTGIYGYTF.

The CDR3 nucleotides read TGTGCCAGCAGTGGACAGGCGAACTATGGCTACACCTTC. This encodes CASSGQANYGYTF. The V gene is TRBV28, the J gene TRBJ1-2; 7 positions agree with TRBD1. The V segment lost 5 bases and the J segment 2 bases; nucleotides outside the gene matches: 2. Per germline, CDR1 MDHEN and CDR2 SYDVKM. The CDR3 consists of 13 residues.

CDR3 bases: TGCGCCAGCAGCTCCCTAGCGGGGGTAATCTACAATGAGCAGTTCTTC. Translation gives CASSSLAGVIYNEQFF. The chain combines TRBV5-1 with TRBJ2-1; 10 bases are a match to TRBD2. V gave up 3 bases and J gave up 3 bases; unmatched junction bases: 6. Germline CDR1 and CDR2: SGHRS and YFSETQ. The CDR3 contains 16 residues.

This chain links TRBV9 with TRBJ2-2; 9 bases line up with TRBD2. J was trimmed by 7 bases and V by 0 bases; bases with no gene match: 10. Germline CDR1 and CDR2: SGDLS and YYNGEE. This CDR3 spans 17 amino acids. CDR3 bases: TGTGCCAGCAGCGTAGACCCAGCGGGGGGACGGGGCGGGGAGCTGTTTTTT. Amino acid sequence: CASSVDPAGGRGGELFF.

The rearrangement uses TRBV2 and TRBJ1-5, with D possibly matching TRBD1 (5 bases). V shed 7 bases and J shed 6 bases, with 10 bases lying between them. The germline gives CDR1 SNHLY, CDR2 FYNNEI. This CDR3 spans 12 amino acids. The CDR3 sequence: CASTQGTQPQHF. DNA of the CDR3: TGTGCCAGCACCCAGGGTACTCAGCCCCAGCATTTT.